This TCR beta chain was documented in a study of CD8 T cells in Susac syndrome. This clonotype was observed a single time. This CDR3 contains 14 residues. V was shortened by 4 bases and J by 0 bases, with 9 bases between the two germline ends. With random hexamers, reverse transcription was performed on roughly 0.5 to 1 ug of RNA. The amplification used immunoSEQ multiplex PCR on TCR beta CDR3; it spanned 54 Vbeta and 13 Jbeta. Each CDR3 protein is one row after TCRdb ran MiXCR on the immunoSEQ multiplex PCR reads. Of 300,000 or so distinct CDR3 sequences listed, about 90% are singletons. The rearrangement uses TRBV12-3 or TRBV12-4 and TRBJ1-2; D unresolved. Sequencing was performed on CD4+ T cells from PBMCs. This sequence was found in a human donor with multiple sclerosis. This CDR3 is CASSSTGSNYGYTF. DNA for the CDR3: TGTGCCAGCAGTTCCACCGGTTCTAACTATGGCTACACCTTC.